The sample holds many counts of the clone carrying this T cell receptor (beta chain). The source of the sample is a study of T cells after yellow fever vaccination. Background on the study: When fractions had low cell numbers, they were prepared with SMART-Seq v4 Ultra Low Input.

Germline values: CDR1 KGHDR, CDR2 SFDVKD. Trimming cost V 7 bases and J 9 bases, with 18 bases left between them. This CDR3 contains 14 residues. TCRdb called the 5' RACE reads again in MiXCR, with one record for every CDR3 protein. The data contain a few hundred thousand distinct CDR3 sequences, roughly 3.9% of them singletons. The chain carries TRBV24-1 and TRBJ2-1; a weak D match, TRBD1 (6 bases). Here the sequenced sample was PBMCs, taken 5 days after the yellow fever booster vaccination. This clonotype was sampled from a young man who received the YFV17D yellow fever vaccine. CDR3 protein: CATRTNREQGEQFF. In DNA form, the CDR3 reads TGTGCCACCAGAACAAACAGGGAGCAGGGTGAGCAGTTCTTC.